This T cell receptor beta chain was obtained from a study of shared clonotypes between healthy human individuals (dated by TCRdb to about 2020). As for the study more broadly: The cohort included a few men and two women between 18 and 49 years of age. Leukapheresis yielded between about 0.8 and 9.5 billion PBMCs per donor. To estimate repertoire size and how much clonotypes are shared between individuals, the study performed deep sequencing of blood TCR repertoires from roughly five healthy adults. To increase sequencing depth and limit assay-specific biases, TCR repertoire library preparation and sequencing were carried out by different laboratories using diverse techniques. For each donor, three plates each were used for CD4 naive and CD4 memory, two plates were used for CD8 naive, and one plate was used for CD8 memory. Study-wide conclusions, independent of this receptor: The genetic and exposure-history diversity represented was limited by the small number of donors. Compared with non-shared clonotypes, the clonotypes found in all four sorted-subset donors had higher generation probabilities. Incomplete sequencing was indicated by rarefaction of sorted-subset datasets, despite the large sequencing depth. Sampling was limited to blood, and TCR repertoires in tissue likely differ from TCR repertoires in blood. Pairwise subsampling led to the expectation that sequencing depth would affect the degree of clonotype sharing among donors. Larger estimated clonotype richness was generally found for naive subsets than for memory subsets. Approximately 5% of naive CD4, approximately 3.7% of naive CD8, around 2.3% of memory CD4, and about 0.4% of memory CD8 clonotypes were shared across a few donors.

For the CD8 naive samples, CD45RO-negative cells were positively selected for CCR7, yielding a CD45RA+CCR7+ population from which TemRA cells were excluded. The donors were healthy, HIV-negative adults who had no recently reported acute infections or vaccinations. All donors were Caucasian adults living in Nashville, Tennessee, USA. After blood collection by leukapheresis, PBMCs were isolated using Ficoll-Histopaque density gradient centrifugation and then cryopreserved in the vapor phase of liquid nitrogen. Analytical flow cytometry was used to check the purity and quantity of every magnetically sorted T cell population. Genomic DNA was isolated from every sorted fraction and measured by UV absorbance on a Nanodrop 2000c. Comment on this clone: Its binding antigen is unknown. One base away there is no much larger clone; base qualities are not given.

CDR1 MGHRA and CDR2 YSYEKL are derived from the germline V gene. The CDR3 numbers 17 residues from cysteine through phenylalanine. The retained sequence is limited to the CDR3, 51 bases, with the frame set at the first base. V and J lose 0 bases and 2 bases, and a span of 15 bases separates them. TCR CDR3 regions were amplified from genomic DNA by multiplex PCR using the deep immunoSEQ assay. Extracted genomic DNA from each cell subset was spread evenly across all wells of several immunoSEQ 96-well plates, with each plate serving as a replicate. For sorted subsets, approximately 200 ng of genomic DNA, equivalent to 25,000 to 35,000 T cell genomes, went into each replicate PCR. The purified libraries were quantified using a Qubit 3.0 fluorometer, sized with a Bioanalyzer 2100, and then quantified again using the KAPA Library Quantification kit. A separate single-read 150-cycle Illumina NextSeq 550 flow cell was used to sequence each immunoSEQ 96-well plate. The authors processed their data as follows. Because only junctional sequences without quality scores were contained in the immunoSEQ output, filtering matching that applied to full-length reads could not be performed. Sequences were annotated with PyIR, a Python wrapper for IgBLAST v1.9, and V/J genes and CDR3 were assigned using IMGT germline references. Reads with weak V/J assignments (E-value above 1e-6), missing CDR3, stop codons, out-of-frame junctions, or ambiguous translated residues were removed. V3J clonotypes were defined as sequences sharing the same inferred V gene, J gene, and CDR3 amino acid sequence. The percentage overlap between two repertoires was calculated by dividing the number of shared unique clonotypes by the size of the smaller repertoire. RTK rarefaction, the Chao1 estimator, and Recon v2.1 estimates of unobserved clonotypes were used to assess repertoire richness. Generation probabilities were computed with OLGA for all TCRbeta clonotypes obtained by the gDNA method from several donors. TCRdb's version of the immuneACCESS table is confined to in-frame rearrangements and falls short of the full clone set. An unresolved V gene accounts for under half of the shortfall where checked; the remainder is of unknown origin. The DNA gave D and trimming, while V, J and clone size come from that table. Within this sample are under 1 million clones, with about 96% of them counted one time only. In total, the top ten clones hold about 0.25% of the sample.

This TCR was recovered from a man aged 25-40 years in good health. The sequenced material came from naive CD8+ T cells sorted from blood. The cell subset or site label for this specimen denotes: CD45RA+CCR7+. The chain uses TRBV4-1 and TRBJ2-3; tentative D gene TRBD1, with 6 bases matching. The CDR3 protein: CASSQDSTGVVTDTQYF. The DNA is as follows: TGCGCCAGCAGCCAAGATTCGACAGGAGTGGTCACAGATACGCAGTATTTT.